This entry features one T cell receptor (beta chain) sequence. Original handling: From reference gene primer amplification, estimates of nucleated cell counts were derived. Sequencing used immunoSEQ multiplex PCR; TCRdb keeps in-frame clones, though not all of them. V, J and clone size reflect that table, while D and trimming were determined from the DNA. The sample lists more than 300,000 clones; around nine tenths were seen once. The CDR3 totals 16 residues. CDR1 and CDR2 (germline): SGHAT, FQDESV (reference sequence). The V end lost 5 bases, the J end lost 2 bases, and 17 bases lay between the germline ends. Clinical history as reported by participants underpinned cohort assignment. This specimen comes from a study of blood T cell repertoires in COVID-19. Study in general: Sources were T cells, B-cell-depleted T cells, or PBMCs; the material itself was cDNA or gDNA.

Material: PBMCs or T cells enriched from blood (not recorded which). The sequence was collected from a woman aged 30 to 39 who had been exposed to COVID-19. The chain joins TRBV11-1 to TRBJ2-3; D possibly corresponds to TRBD1 (6 bases). The CDR3, as DNA: TGTGCCAGCAGCAGCCACCGGACAGTCCTCACAGATACGCAGTATTTT. It encodes CASSSHRTVLTDTQYF.